This is a list of T cell receptor beta chains from one sample in a study of T cell repertoires in cytomegalovirus infection. TCRdb reanalysed the reads using MiXCR and keeps one entry per CDR3 protein. The sample contains some 160,000 distinct CDR3 sequences, roughly a sixth of which appear only once. The source material was CD8+ T cells from PBMCs. The source is a human donor in good health (CMV status not recorded). Some clones in this sample may be carry-over from other donors' samples. The CDR3 runs from the conserved cysteine through the conserved F or W. A D gene is named only where the DNA matches it firmly. Clone size is given for some rows only: seen once, a few or many times, or a class if the clone is expanded.

>TRBJ2-1|TRBV11-2|few|TRBD2
TGTGCCAGCAGCTTAGATGAGGCTAGCGGGAAGACCCCGACCTTAAGCTCCTACAATGAGCAGTTCTTC
CASSLDEASGKTPTLSSYNEQFF
>TRBJ2-1|TRBV7-9|few|NA
TGTGCCAGCAGCTTAGATACCGGTAATGAGCAGTTCTTC
CASSLDTGNEQFF
>TRBJ2-1|TRBV6-6|few|NA
TGTGCCAGCAGTTACTATGGGGGGAACAATGAGCAGTTCTTC
CASSYYGGNNEQFF
>TRBJ2-5|TRBV6-1|NA|NA
TGTGCCAGCAGTTACCAACCCCTCCAGCGAGGAGAGACCCAGTACTTC
CASSYQPLQRGETQYF
>TRBJ2-1|TRBV29-1|many|NA
TGCAGCGTTGATGAGGACTACGAGCAGTTCTTC
CSVDEDYEQFF
>TRBJ2-7|TRBV12-3/TRBV12-4|few|TRBD1
TGTGCCAGCAGGGACAGGGGGCACGACGAGCAGTACTTC
CASRDRGHDEQYF
>TRBJ2-7|TRBV6-2/TRBV6-3|few|NA
TGTGCCAGCAGTTACGGGGTCGGAGTACTTGCCTACGAGCAGTACTTC
CASSYGVGVLAYEQYF
>TRBJ1-2|TRBV7-9|many|TRBD1
TGTGCCAGCAGCCCGGGACAGACTAACTATGGCTACACCTTC
CASSPGQTNYGYTF
>TRBJ2-7|TRBV7-9|few|NA
TGTGCCAGCGGAGGCACGGGGGACCACTACGAGCAGTACTTC
CASGGTGDHYEQYF
>TRBJ2-7|TRBV7-8|few|NA
TGTGCCAGCAGCTTAAGCAGGGGTATTATCTACGAGCAGTACTTC
CASSLSRGIIYEQYF
>TRBJ1-2|TRBV28|few|NA
TGTGCCAGCAGTTTTAGGACTAACTATGGCTACACCTTC
CASSFRTNYGYTF
>TRBJ1-4|TRBV7-3|NA|NA
TGTGCCAGCAGCTTTGAGGGGAAACTGTTTTTT
CASSFEGKLFF
>TRBJ2-2|TRBV20-1|NA|NA
TGCAGTGCTAGAGGGAACACCGGGGAGCTGTTTTTT
CSARGNTGELFF
>TRBJ2-1|TRBV9|many|NA
TGTGCCAGCAGCGTAGGAGGGGGCAATGAGCAGTTCTTC
CASSVGGGNEQFF
>TRBJ2-1|TRBV28|few|TRBD2
TGTGCCAGCAGTTCCCGACTAGCGGGATGGGGTGAGCAGTTCTTC
CASSSRLAGWGEQFF
>TRBJ2-2|TRBV2|NA|NA
TGTGCCAGGACGATCGGAGGGGAGCTGTTTTTT
CARTIGGELFF
>TRBJ2-7|TRBV28|NA|NA
TGTGCCAGCAGTTTTTATAGCGGCTCCTACGAGCAGTACTTC
CASSFYSGSYEQYF
>TRBJ2-1|TRBV6-1|few|TRBD1
TGTGCCAGCAGTGAAGCGTTTTTTCCAGGGGGTGCTACCCTCGGCAATGAGCAGTTCTTC
CASSEAFFPGGATLGNEQFF